This T cell receptor beta chain was profiled in a study of T cell repertoires in cytomegalovirus infection. On the study more broadly: Shared public TCR beta signatures pointed to both CMV infection and a matching HLA type. General study results and limits: It was HLA-C-restricted CMV-specific TCR beta clonotypes that dominated the response ex vivo.

Between the trimmed V and J ends, which lost 2 bases and 3 bases, there was a span of 25 bases. The CDR3 sequence is 19 residues long. Germline V lookup: CDR1 LNHNV, CDR2 YYDKDF (reference sequence). TCRdb re-called the reads with MiXCR, one entry per CDR3 protein. The table has some 920,000 distinct CDR3 sequences, roughly 30% seen once; the top ten hold around 15%. On this clonotype: Its antigen is currently unknown.

The chain employs TRBV15 and TRBJ1-1, with D perhaps matching TRBD1 (5 bases). Sequenced material: cultured CD8+ T cells from PBMCs, taken from culture after CMV antigen stimulation. The TCR was taken from a human donor in good health (CMV status not recorded). Some clones in this sample may be carry-over from other donors' samples. CDR3 bases: TGTGCCACCAGCAGACATCCGTGGACACCCCCCCAAGGTGACACTGAAGCTTTCTTT. This sequence encodes CATSRHPWTPPQGDTEAFF.